These 14 T cell receptor beta chains share one sample of origin, sequenced in a study of cytomegalovirus exposure and HLA in healthy donors. In the PCR, 60 Vbeta and 13 Jbeta primers were used. The data were produced by immunoSEQ multiplex PCR, yet TCRdb's version contains in-frame clones alone and is incomplete. The sample has under 200,000 clones; roughly 77% are singletons. Sequencing input: PBMCs. These receptors came from a woman in her thirties or forties in good health and CMV-seropositive.

This chain uses TRBV10-1 with TRBJ2-5, with TRBD1 identical over 7 bases. Germline V gene data show CDR1 as WNHNN and CDR2 as SYGVQD (reference sequence). V trimming: 0 bases; J trimming: 5 bases; junction bases outside the gene matches: 3. The CDR3 loop spans 14 amino acids. The chain's CDR3 is CASSESGGRETQYF. CDR3 sequence (DNA): TGCGCCAGCAGTGAGTCAGGGGGCAGGGAGACCCAGTACTTC.

This clone has just one count. V gene TRBV19 combines with J gene TRBJ1-4; 7 bases agree with TRBD1. The trim removed 6 bases at V and 8 bases at J, leaving 9 bases unmatched. The CDR3 covers 14 residues. Germline V gene lookup returns CDR1 LNHDA and CDR2 SQIVND (reference sequence). The DNA for the CDR3 is TGTGCCAGTAGGGATCCGGGACAGTCAGAAAAACTGTTTTTT. Its translation: CASRDPGQSEKLFF.

The CDR3, as DNA: TGCGCCAGCAGCTTGGGACAGCCTAACTTGAACACTGAAGCTTTCTTT. The encoded protein is CASSLGQPNLNTEAFF. The chain combines TRBV5-1 with TRBJ1-1; D is perhaps TRBD1 (5 bases). V was cut by 0 bases and J by 0 bases, with 12 bases left in between. Germline values: CDR1 SGHRS, CDR2 YFSETQ. The CDR3 extends over 16 amino acids.

The gene calls are TRBV7-2 and TRBJ1-3; D is possibly TRBD1 (5 bases). Germline assignment: CDR1 SGHTA and CDR2 FQGNSA. V gave up 0 bases and J gave up 3 bases, with 15 bases separating them. CDR3 size: 17 residues. CDR3 nucleotides: TGTGCCAGCAGCTTAGCAAGCCAGGGCAACCTTGGAAACACCATATATTTT. This gives the protein CASSLASQGNLGNTIYF.

V usage is TRBV28 and J usage is TRBJ1-2, with TRBD1 matching 7 bases. V shed 6 bases and J 8 bases; nucleotides not matched to a gene: 12. CDR3 length equals 14 residues. Germline-derived CDR1 and CDR2 are MDHEN and SYDVKM. CDR3 coding DNA: TGTGCCAGCAGAAACCCCACAGGGGTAGGGGGCTACACCTTC. Translating it yields CASRNPTGVGGYTF.

V usage is TRBV10-2 and J usage is TRBJ1-2; 9 bases match TRBD1. J lost 4 bases, V lost 4 bases, and 1 base had no gene match. This CDR3 region has 13 residues. Germline-derived CDR1 and CDR2 are WSHSY and SAAADI. CDR3 residues: CASSATGGYGYTF. The CDR3 DNA reads TGCGCCAGCAGTGCGACAGGGGGCTATGGCTACACCTTC.

CDR3 sequence reads: CASRQGHNEQYF. DNA for the CDR3: TGTGCCAGCAGACAGGGTCACAACGAGCAGTACTTC. The V and J genes are TRBV6-5 and TRBJ2-7; D perhaps matches TRBD1 (6 bases). CDR1 and CDR2 from the germline V gene are MNHEY and SVGAGI. CDR3 length: 12 residues. Trimming left V 6 bases short and J 5 bases short, with 11 bases between.

This clone came up a few times. This chain joins TRBV18 and TRBJ1-2; D is unresolved. Germline loops: CDR1 KGHSH, CDR2 LQKENI. The CDR3 spans 14 residues. Trimming pared 8 bases from V and 4 bases from J, leaving 17 bases between. The CDR3 DNA follows: TGTGCCAGCAGAAGCCAGGAGGTGGCCTATGGCTACACCTTC. It yields the protein CASRSQEVAYGYTF.

The chain carries TRBV6-5 and TRBJ1-2; D might be TRBD1 (6 bases). The CDR3 loop spans 13 amino acids. Trimming removed 4 bases from V and 4 bases from J, with 10 bases in between. From germline, CDR1 is MNHEY and CDR2 SVGAGI. CDR3 region: CASSFQGSYGYTF. CDR3 bases: TGTGCCAGCAGTTTCCAGGGGAGCTATGGCTACACCTTC.

This clone was seen a single time. The CDR3 nucleotides are TGTGCCTGGACTCTTTCGGGGAGGGGGAACGAGCAGTACTTC. This codes for CAWTLSGRGNEQYF. The V gene is TRBV30, the J gene TRBJ2-7; perhaps TRBD2 as D (7 bases). The V end was cut by 4 bases, the J end by 5 bases, with 18 bases between. CDR1 is GTSNPN and CDR2 is SVGIG in the germline V gene (reference sequence). The CDR3 sequence is 14 residues long.

The V and J genes are TRBV7-2 and TRBJ2-7; 13 nucleotides match TRBD2. Germline V CDR1 and CDR2: SGHTA, FQGNSA. V shed 5 bases and J 5 bases; nucleotides not matched to a gene: 6. The CDR3 sequence is 15 residues long. DNA for the CDR3: TGTGCCAGCAGCCCGCCGGGACTAGCGGGGCACGAGCAGTACTTC. This translates into CASSPPGLAGHEQYF.

Regarding this clone: Relative to the germline gene, one junction end is altered; a read error may explain this. The chain carries TRBV28 and TRBJ1-1; D ambiguous. Looked up from germline, CDR1 is MDHEN and CDR2 is SYDVKM. This CDR3 region has 12 residues. Written as DNA, the CDR3 is TGTGCCAGCAGCTATCTCAGGACTGGAGCTTTCTTT. It codes for CASSYLRTGAFF.

The chain carries TRBV19 and TRBJ1-2, with D hard to call. Germline V gene data show CDR1 as LNHDA and CDR2 as SQIVND (reference sequence). The CDR3 sequence is 14 residues long. Trimming shortened V by 5 bases and J by 0 bases, and 10 bases separated the two germline ends. In DNA, the CDR3 is TGTGCCAGTAGTTCCCCGGAGTCTAACTATGGCTACACCTTC. Translated, it gives CASSSPESNYGYTF.

The chain recombines TRBV27 with TRBJ2-5; D call uncertain. Trimming removed 5 bases from V and 5 bases from J, with 6 bases in between. The CDR3 extends over 11 amino acids. The germline V gene has CDR1 MNHEY and CDR2 SMNVEV (reference sequence). DNA for the CDR3: TGTGCCAGCAGTACCGGGGAGACCCAGTACTTC. This sequence encodes CASSTGETQYF.